The entry that follows covers one T cell receptor beta chain sequence. The antigen this receptor binds is unknown. Base qualities are not recorded, but no much larger clone differs from it by a single base. The data originate from a study of OX40 agonist ivuxolimab in advanced cancers. About the study as a whole: Ivuxolimab was an agonistic, fully human IgG2 monoclonal antibody directed against OX40 (CD134), a costimulatory receptor. Intravenous ivuxolimab was administered to patients every 2 weeks at six dose levels: 0.01, 0.1, 0.3, 1.5, 3 and 10 mg/kg. Among the roughly 50 dose-escalation patients, about 19 had hepatocellular carcinoma, approximately 15 melanoma, 9 renal cell carcinoma and 9 head and neck cancer. The dose-escalation cohort was around 84% male with a mean age of about 54 years, ranging from roughly 23 to 90. Patients were allowed to have had prior anti-PD-1, anti-PD-L1 or anti-CTLA-4 therapy, and roughly 40% of the dose-escalation patients had been treated with checkpoint inhibitors. Three dose-escalation patients achieved partial responses, one with hepatocellular carcinoma and two with cutaneous melanoma. The point of sequencing TCRbeta in the periphery was to test whether ivuxolimab changed TCR sequence diversity and drove clonal T-cell expansion. The paper describes the monotherapy dose-escalation part (N of about 47 patients) of the phase I trial of ivuxolimab.

The trial excluded patients who had a history of autoimmune disease or were on systemic immunosuppression. In every dose cohort, peripheral blood was drawn for TCR sequencing at baseline, cycle 4 day 1, and cycle 7 day 1. Samples were obtained from an open-label, multicenter, first-in-human phase I dose-escalation trial of ivuxolimab. Adults with locally advanced or metastatic melanoma, renal cell, hepatocellular, or head and neck squamous cell carcinoma were enrolled in the trial. Before TCR sequencing, CD4+ T cells and CD8+ T cells were sorted from peripheral blood as separate populations. Taken from the germline V gene, the CDR1 and CDR2 loops are SGHAT and FQNNGV. Between the V and J ends, shortened by 6 bases and 1 base respectively, the junction contains 13 bases. The CDR3 has 14 amino acids, counting the end cysteine and phenylalanine. CDR3 DNA only is kept here, 42 bases in frame from base 1.

What the work shows at the level of the full study, not this receptor alone: Partial responders in the 0.1-3.0 mg/kg groups had among the lowest normalized peripheral clonal expansion, especially among CD8+ T cells. Clonal expansion of both CD4+ and CD8+ blood T cells was observed from baseline to week 6 at doses 0.1 to 3.0 mg/kg. Low levels of normalized T-cell clonal expansion were also seen in some patients who did not respond. After ivuxolimab, more expanded clones were found on average in CD8+ T cells than in CD4+ T cells. Antigen specificity was not determined for the clonally expanded peripheral T cells.

For sequencing of the TCRbeta CDR3 region, genomic DNA was extracted from the sorted cells. TCRbeta CDR3 regions were sequenced using the immunoSEQ Assay. The source is immuneACCESS, and TCRdb retained only in-frame sequences with V and J called. Part of the clones is not carried over; for the studies checked, unresolved V genes explain less than half of this, and the remainder is unexplained. The sample table holds over 80,000 clones, of which 85% to 90% were seen once. Together, the top ten hold around 5.2% of the sample. The V and J segments used are TRBV11-2 and TRBJ2-7; the best D guess is TRBD1, with 6 bases matching. The source was CD4+ or CD8+ T cells sorted from blood, collected in a trial of the OX40 agonist ivuxolimab. This clonotype originated in an adult with an advanced solid tumor such as melanoma, head and neck, liver or kidney cancer. CDR3 loop: CASRSRDKSYEQYF. Here is the DNA: TGTGCCAGCAGGTCCCGGGACAAATCCTACGAGCAGTACTTC. Supplemented by the reference TRBV11-2 and TRBJ2-7 proteins around the CDR3, the complete variable domain is EAGVAQSPRYKIIEKRQSVAFWCNPISGHATLYWYQQILGQGPKLLIQFQNNGVVDDSQLPKDRFSAERLKGVDSTLKIQPAKLEDSAVYLCASRSRDKSYEQYFGPGTRLTVT.